This TCR beta chain came from a study of blood T cells in healthy people across ages. Per the germline V gene, CDR1 is SGHRS and CDR2 is YFSETQ. V dropped 0 bases and J dropped 0 bases, with 13 bases sitting between them. The CDR3 runs 17 residues. Study-wide results and caveats: Long-lived donors exceeded aged donors in naive CD4+ cells and diversity.

Through a sample-barcoded 5' primer and a J-beta primer mix, a second PCR was run for about 6 to 12 cycles. Via MiXCR, TCRdb re-called the 5' RACE reads, giving one row per CDR3 protein. The data contain fewer than 2,000,000 distinct CDR3 sequences, roughly 32% of them singletons. Concerning this clonotype: Its antigen is still unknown.

The specimen sequenced was blood. The origin of this receptor is a woman aged 25 to 39 in good health. The chain uses TRBV5-1 and TRBJ2-4; D remains ambiguous. In nucleotides, the CDR3 is TGCGCCAGCAGCTTGGAGGGCGTGAGTCTAGCCAAAAACATTCAGTACTTC. Translation gives CASSLEGVSLAKNIQYF.